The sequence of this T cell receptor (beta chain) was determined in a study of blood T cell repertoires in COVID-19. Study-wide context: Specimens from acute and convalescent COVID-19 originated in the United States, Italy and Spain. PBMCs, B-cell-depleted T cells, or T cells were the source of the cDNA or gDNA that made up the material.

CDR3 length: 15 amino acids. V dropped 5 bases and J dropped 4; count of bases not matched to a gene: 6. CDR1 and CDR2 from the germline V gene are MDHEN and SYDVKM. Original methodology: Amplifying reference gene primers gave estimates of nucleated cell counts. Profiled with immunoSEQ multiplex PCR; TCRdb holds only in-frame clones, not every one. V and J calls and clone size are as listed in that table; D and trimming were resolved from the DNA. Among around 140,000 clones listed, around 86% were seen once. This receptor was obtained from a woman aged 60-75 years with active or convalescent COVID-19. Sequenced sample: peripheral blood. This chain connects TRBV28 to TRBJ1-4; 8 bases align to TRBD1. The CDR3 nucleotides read TGTGCCAGCAGTCCACAGGGGGAGGGTAATGAAAAACTGTTTTTT. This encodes CASSPQGEGNEKLFF.